This is a list of T cell receptor beta chains from one sample in a study of radiation and T cells in renal cell carcinoma. Method: immunoSEQ multiplex PCR; TCRdb's copy keeps in-frame clones and lacks some. The table includes 100,000 to 150,000 clones, approximately 82% detected once. The source material was blood, sampled from a patient whose treatment included radiotherapy and nephrectomy. These receptors all come from a woman between 55 and 75 years old with renal cell carcinoma. The CDR3 runs from the conserved cysteine through the conserved F or W. Each record gives: D gene, clone size, V gene, J gene, CDR3 DNA, CDR3 protein. D genes are given only for firm matches. Size tells how often a clone was seen (once, few, many) or the class of an expanded clone, and some rows leave it out.

>NA|NA|TRBV25-1|TRBJ1-6
TGTGCCAGCAGTGGTGAAGGGGGTTATTCACCCCTCCACTTT
CASSGEGGYSPLHF
>NA|NA|TRBV7-2|TRBJ2-7
TGTGCCAGCAGCTTAGTATCCCCCCCCTACGAGCAGTACTTC
CASSLVSPPYEQYF
>NA|NA|TRBV6-1|TRBJ1-3
TGTGCCAGCAGTGAAGTGGGAAACACCATATATTTT
CASSEVGNTIYF
>NA|NA|TRBV27|TRBJ2-7
TGTGCCAGCAGTTTCACTATACCTACCTACGAGCAGTACTTC
CASSFTIPTYEQYF
>NA|NA|TRBV2|TRBJ2-2
TGTGCCAGCAATGGGGCCACGAACACCGGGGAGCTGTTTTTT
CASNGATNTGELFF
>NA|few|TRBV9|TRBJ1-1
TGTGCCAGCAGCGTAGACAACACTGAAGCTTTCTTT
CASSVDNTEAFF
>NA|few|TRBV7-9|TRBJ1-2
TGTGCCAGCAGCCCACCGGTCGGGGCCGGCTCATACTATGGCTACACCTTC
CASSPPVGAGSYYGYTF
>TRBD1|once|TRBV7-9|TRBJ1-2
TGTGCCAGCAGTACCCAGGACAGGGGGTATGGCTACACCTTC
CASSTQDRGYGYTF
>TRBD1|NA|TRBV25-1|TRBJ1-1
TGTGCCAGCAGTGATTCGGGGACAGGGACGACTGAAGCTTTCTTT
CASSDSGTGTTEAFF
>NA|NA|TRBV19|TRBJ1-1
TGTGCCAGTATTAACGGAGGGGCACGGACTGAAGCTTTCTTT
CASINGGARTEAFF
>TRBD1|NA|TRBV5-6|TRBJ2-5
TGTGCCAGCAGCTCGACAGGGACCGAGACCCAGTACTTC
CASSSTGTETQYF
>NA|NA|TRBV27|TRBJ2-1
TGTGCCAGCAGTTTAGGGGGTCGGCCAGCCTACAATGAGCAGTTCTTC
CASSLGGRPAYNEQFF
>TRBD1|NA|TRBV7-3|TRBJ2-5
TGTGCCAGCAGCTTAAGAGGGTCCGGGACAGGGAAAGAGACCCAGTACTTC
CASSLRGSGTGKETQYF
>TRBD1|many|TRBV27|TRBJ2-7
TGTGCCAGCAGTTCCACCACAGGGGGAACCTACGAGCAGTACTTC
CASSSTTGGTYEQYF
>NA|NA|TRBV7-6|TRBJ2-3
TGTGCCAGCAGCTTCACACTCGGGAGTAGGGATACGCAGTATTTT
CASSFTLGSRDTQYF
>NA|NA|TRBV6-1|TRBJ2-6
TGTGCCAGCAGTGAGGGACTCTCTGGGGCCAACGTCCTGACTTTC
CASSEGLSGANVLTF
>NA|NA|TRBV6-1|TRBJ1-2
TGTGCCAGCAGTGAATTCCTCCGGGGGATTGGGTTCAACTATGGCTACACCTTC
CASSEFLRGIGFNYGYTF
>TRBD1|NA|TRBV27|TRBJ1-1
TGTGCCAGCAGACAAAACGGACAGGCTGAAGCTTTCTTT
CASRQNGQAEAFF
>TRBD2|NA|TRBV5-6|TRBJ2-1
TGTGCCAGCAGCTTGCCTAGCGGGGGGGCCTACAATGAGCAGTTCTTC
CASSLPSGGAYNEQFF
>TRBD1|NA|TRBV4-2|TRBJ1-1
TGTGCCAGCAGCCGCCAGGGGGGCACTGAAGCTTTCTTT
CASSRQGGTEAFF